These T cell receptor beta chains were read from a single sample in a study of T cells in Graves' hyperthyroidism and ophthalmopathy. TCRdb re-called the multiplex PCR reads with MiXCR, one entry per CDR3 protein. Among 310,000 or so distinct CDR3 sequences listed, about 17% were seen once. What was sequenced was blood. The receptors derive from a woman aged 55 to 70 with Graves' ophthalmopathy. Each CDR3 is given with its conserved first and last residue. A D gene is named only where the DNA matches it firmly. Clone size is stated in some rows and not others, as once, few, many or a class when expanded.

D gene	clone size	J gene	V gene	CDR3 DNA	CDR3 protein
NA	many	TRBJ2-7	TRBV6-2/TRBV6-3	TGTGCCAGCAGTTCCCCACATCAGTCGGACGAGCAGTACTTC	CASSSPHQSDEQYF
NA	many	TRBJ2-5	TRBV6-1	TGTGCCAGCAGCAAGACCAGACACCTACAAGAGACCCAGTACTTC	CASSKTRHLQETQYF
NA	NA	TRBJ2-1	TRBV5-1	TGCGCCAGCAGCTTGGCCGTTATCCGGCTGAACAATGAGCAGTTCTTC	CASSLAVIRLNNEQFF
NA	many	TRBJ1-1	TRBV18	TGTGCCAGCTCACCCGACAGTCGTGAAGCTTTCTTT	CASSPDSREAFF
NA	many	TRBJ1-1	TRBV29-1	TGCAGCGCACTTCGGGACCCCGAAGCTTTCTTT	CSALRDPEAFF
NA	many	TRBJ2-5	TRBV18	TGTGCCAGCTCCGTGGGACGGTCCCAAGAGACCCAGTACTTC	CASSVGRSQETQYF
NA	many	TRBJ1-2	TRBV6-2/TRBV6-3	TGTGCCAGCAGGCGAACGGGCTACTATGGCTACACCTTC	CASRRTGYYGYTF
NA	NA	TRBJ2-1	TRBV29-1	TGCAGCGGGGGAGGGGGGAATATCTATGAGCAGTTCTTC	CSGGGGNIYEQFF
TRBD2	NA	TRBJ2-5	TRBV20-1	TGCAGTGCTGAAGGGGGGACTAGCGGGGAACAAGAGACCCAGTACTTC	CSAEGGTSGEQETQYF
NA	many	TRBJ1-5	TRBV6-2/TRBV6-3	TGTGCCAGCAGTTACACCCTTCAGGGGAATCAGCCCCAGCATTTT	CASSYTLQGNQPQHF
TRBD1	NA	TRBJ2-1	TRBV4-3	TGCGCCAGCAGCCCTAGGGGGACAGACTCCTACAATGAGCAGTTCTTC	CASSPRGTDSYNEQFF
NA	many	TRBJ1-2	TRBV12-3/TRBV12-4	TGTGCCAGCAGTTTATTGGGGAGCTATGGCTACACCTTC	CASSLLGSYGYTF
NA	NA	TRBJ2-3	TRBV12-5	TGTGCTAGTGAGCAAGCAGGGGTCACGAAACTGGATACGCAGTATTTT	CASEQAGVTKLDTQYF
TRBD2	NA	TRBJ2-7	TRBV20-1	TGCAGTGCCTCGGCACTAGCGGGATCCTACGAGCAGTACTTC	CSASALAGSYEQYF
TRBD1	many	TRBJ2-5	TRBV6-5	TGTGCCAGCAGCCGTGACAGGACAGGGAGAGGACGAGAGACCCAGTACTTC	CASSRDRTGRGRETQYF
NA	many	TRBJ2-2	TRBV5-6	TGTGCCAGCAGCTTGGCCCGACGAGCTTGGAACGGCGGGGAGCTGTTTTTT	CASSLARRAWNGGELFF
NA	once	TRBJ2-1	TRBV27	TGTGTCAGCAACTCGGGGCCAAACAATGAGCAGTTCTTC	CVSNSGPNNEQFF
NA	NA	TRBJ2-7	TRBV4-3	TGCGCCAGCAGCCAAGAAGGAGGACCCATTTACGAGCAGTACTTC	CASSQEGGPIYEQYF
NA	many	TRBJ2-1	TRBV18	TGTGCCAGCTCACAAAATGAGGGGACAAATGAGCAGTTCTTC	CASSQNEGTNEQFF
NA	once	TRBJ2-5	TRBV5-1	TGCCCCAGCAGCCGCGAGGCAAGAAAAGAGACCCAGTACTTC	CPSSREARKETQYF
NA	few	TRBJ1-4	TRBV27	TGTGCCAGCAGTTTAGTTTCAGGTGGGGTTCCAACTAATGAAAAACTGTTTTTT	CASSLVSGGVPTNEKLFF
TRBD1	NA	TRBJ2-2	TRBV5-1	TGCGCCAGCAGCTTAACCCTTGGACAGGGATCGAACACCGGGGAGCTGTTTTTT	CASSLTLGQGSNTGELFF